These 11 T cell receptor beta chains came from one sample sequenced in a study of T cells in Graves' hyperthyroidism and ophthalmopathy. RNA transcripts yielded amplified TCR beta CDR3 regions. During a first-round RT-PCR of the TCR CDR3, the HTBI primer set was used. MiXCR, run by TCRdb on the multiplex PCR reads, gives a single entry per CDR3 protein. The sample contains fewer than 350,000 distinct CDR3 sequences, around 19% of which appear only once. The sequenced sample was blood. Receptor source: a man aged 45 to 65 with Graves' ophthalmopathy.

A remark on this clonotype: Since no conserved phenylalanine or tryptophan closes the CDR3, a read error is the likely cause. The rearrangement joins TRBV9 to TRBJ1-2; D may be TRBD1 (6 bases). Germline V gene data show CDR1 as SGDLS and CDR2 as YYNGEE. The CDR3 totals 16 residues. Trimming pared 3 bases from V and 3 bases from J, leaving 18 bases between. CDR3 loop: CASSESQSGADYGYTL. CDR3 sequence (DNA): TGTGCCAGCAGCGAAAGCCAATCGGGGGCCGACTATGGCTACACCCTC.

A remark on this clonotype: One end of the junction varies from germline; a read error may be responsible. J is TRBJ1-2 and V is TRBV4-1; TRBD1 matches at 7 bases. The CDR3 is 15 amino acids. Germline values: CDR1 MGHRA, CDR2 YSYEKL. The CDR3 DNA reads as TGCGCCAGCAGCCGACAACAGGGGAGCCACTATGACTACACCTTC. This codes for CASSRQQGSHYDYTF.

Only a few counts were recorded for this clonotype. The gene calls are TRBV5-8 and TRBJ1-4; D call uncertain. The CDR3 totals 15 residues. Deletions cut 0 bases from V and 4 bases from J, with 10 bases between. From germline, CDR1 is SGHTS and CDR2 YDEGEE. The CDR3 spells CASSLAEGFNEKLFF. CDR3 DNA sequence: TGTGCCAGCAGCTTGGCCGAAGGGTTTAATGAAAAACTGTTTTTT.

V gene TRBV12-3 or TRBV12-4 combines with J gene TRBJ2-4; 10 nucleotides agree with TRBD1. V lost 8 bases to trimming and J lost 4 bases; unmatched junction nucleotides: 8. This CDR3 comprises 15 residues. CDR3 coding DNA: TGTGCCAGCGGAAGTGGACAGGGGGGAAAAAACATTCAGTACTTC. Translation gives CASGSGQGGKNIQYF.

This clonotype has a count of ten or more. A read error may account for a junction end that differs from germline. The chain is built from TRBV28 and TRBJ2-1; 10 bases are shared with TRBD2. This CDR3 region has 15 residues. The germline V gene encodes CDR1 MDHEN and CDR2 SYDVKM. This chain's CDR3 is CASSLGLAGDNEQFF. The CDR3 nucleotides are TGCGCCAGCAGCTTAGGGCTAGCGGGAGACAATGAGCAGTTCTTC.

This clonotype was counted at least ten times. The chain combines TRBV11-2 with TRBJ2-7; 8 nucleotides align to TRBD2. The J segment lost 5 bases and the V segment lost 6 bases, leaving 9 bases of the junction unmatched. Germline-derived CDR1 and CDR2 are SGHAT and FQNNGV. The CDR3 length is 14 residues. The CDR3 loop is CASSFAGTSNEQYF. CDR3 coding DNA: TGTGCCAGCAGTTTTGCCGGGACTAGTAACGAGCAGTACTTC.

In its sample, this clonotype was seen many times. This chain links TRBV4-1 with TRBJ1-2; unclear D gene. Trimming pared 0 bases from V and 8 bases from J, leaving 16 bases between. The CDR3 contains 15 residues. The germline V gene encodes CDR1 MGHRA and CDR2 YSYEKL. CDR3 loop: CASSQESLQPLGYTF. The CDR3 nucleotides read TGCGCCAGCAGCCAAGAATCGCTACAGCCCTTAGGCTACACCTTC.

The gene calls are TRBV13 and TRBJ1-6; 7 positions match TRBD1. This CDR3 region has 14 residues. With V trimmed by 4 bases and J by 5 bases, 2 bases remained unmatched. Looked up from germline, CDR1 is PRHDT and CDR2 is FYEKMQ (reference sequence). CDR3: CASSSGTDNSPLHF. In DNA form, the CDR3 reads TGTGCCAGCAGCTCCGGGACAGATAATTCACCCCTCCACTTT.

This clonotype appeared a few times. The J gene is TRBJ2-7, the V gene TRBV7-8, with D possibly matching TRBD1 (6 bases). Trimming cost V 11 bases and J 2 bases, with 16 bases left between them. CDR3 size: 13 residues. The germline CDR1 and CDR2 sequences are SGHVS and FQNEAQ. The CDR3 coding sequence is TGTGCCGGGCGATACAAGGGGGCCTACGAGCAGTACTTC. Translated, it gives CAGRYKGAYEQYF.

The table lists this clonotype with a few counts. The CDR3 DNA sequence: TGCAGCGTATCAGGGGAGGGGGCCAAAAACATTCAGTACTTC. It is translated as CSVSGEGAKNIQYF. The chain employs TRBV29-1 and TRBJ2-4; D perhaps matches TRBD2 (7 bases). V was shortened by 6 bases and J by 1 base, with 13 bases between the two germline ends. The germline CDR1 and CDR2 sequences are SQVTM and ANQGSEA. The CDR3 totals 14 residues. Using reference TRBV29-1 and TRBJ2-4 for the parts outside the CDR3, the full variable domain is SAVISQKPSRDICQRGTSLTIQCQVDSQVTMMFWYRQQPGQSLTLIATANQGSEATYESGFVIDKFPISRPNLTFSTLTVSNMSPEDSSIYLCSVSGEGAKNIQYFGAGTRLSVL.

This clonotype has ten or more counts. The chain links TRBV20-1 to TRBJ2-7, with a possible D match to TRBD2 (6 bases). The CDR3 length is 14 residues. CDR1 and CDR2 from the germline V gene are DFQATT and SNEGSKA (reference sequence). Trimming removed 3 bases at V and 1 base at J, with 13 bases between. The CDR3 protein is CSASTARGSYEQYF. As DNA, the CDR3 is TGCAGTGCTAGTACGGCTCGGGGGTCCTACGAGCAGTACTTC.